Included here is one T cell receptor beta chain sequence, with context. Its antigen is unknown. The data derive from a study of blood T cells in healthy people across ages. Overall study results and limits: Comparison with aged donors showed that long-lived donors had more naive CD4+ cells and higher diversity.

The ends were cut back, 3 bases at V and 0 bases at J, with 13 bases in the middle. Per germline, CDR1 DFQATT and CDR2 SNEGSKA (reference sequence). The CDR3 is 15 residues long. Combining a sample-barcoded 5' primer with a J-beta primer mix, a second PCR ran for roughly 6 to 11 cycles. TCRdb used MiXCR to reprocess the 5' RACE reads, holding one entry per CDR3 protein. The sample includes about 1.7 million distinct CDR3 sequences, 28% seen only once; the top ten take 7.7%. Total RNA, at least 5.5 micrograms per sample, came from PBMCs. The rearrangement uses TRBV20-1 and TRBJ2-3, with a weak D call TRBD2 (7 bases). The sequencing input was blood. The TCR comes from a woman in her 30s in good health. The CDR3 region is CSASGGASSTDTQYF. The CDR3 DNA sequence: TGCAGTGCTAGTGGGGGGGCCTCAAGCACAGATACGCAGTATTTT.